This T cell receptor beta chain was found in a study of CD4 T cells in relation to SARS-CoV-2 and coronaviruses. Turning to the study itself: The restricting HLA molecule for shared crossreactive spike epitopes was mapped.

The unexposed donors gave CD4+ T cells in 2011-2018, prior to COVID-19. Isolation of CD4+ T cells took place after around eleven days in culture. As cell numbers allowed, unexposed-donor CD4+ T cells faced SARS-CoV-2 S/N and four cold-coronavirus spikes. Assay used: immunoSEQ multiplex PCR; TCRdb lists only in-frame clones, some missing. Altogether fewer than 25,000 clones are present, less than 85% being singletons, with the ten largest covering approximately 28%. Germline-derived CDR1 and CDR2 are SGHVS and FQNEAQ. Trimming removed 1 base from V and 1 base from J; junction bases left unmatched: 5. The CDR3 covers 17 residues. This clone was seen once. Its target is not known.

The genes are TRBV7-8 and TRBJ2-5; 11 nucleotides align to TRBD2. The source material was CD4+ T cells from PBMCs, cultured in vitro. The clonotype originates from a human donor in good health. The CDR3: CASSLGASGRFQETQYF. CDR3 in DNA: TGTGCCAGCAGCTTAGGGGCTAGCGGGAGGTTCCAAGAGACCCAGTACTTC.